The entry that follows covers one T cell receptor (beta chain) sequence. Its target is not known. Sequenced material consisted of expressed TCRB transcripts (all of the isolated RNA was reverse transcribed). Sequencing was performed with immunoSEQ multiplex PCR; in TCRdb, only in-frame clones are kept and a portion is missing. Of about 16,000 clones in the sample, 45% to 65% are singletons; the top ten hold around 0.5%. The sample originates from a study of beta chain features in type 1 diabetes. Findings of the study overall: Cells expressing TCR highly could be over-represented by cDNA sequencing. Among patients with Type 1 diabetes, TCRB CDR3s were moderately but significantly shorter in every one of the four CD4+ subsets.

V lost 3 bases and J 2 bases, leaving 17 bases between the germline ends. Germline V lookup: CDR1 MDHEN, CDR2 SYDVKM. CDR3 length: 16 amino acids. This clonotype was sampled from a woman aged 18-35 years in good health. V is TRBV28 and J is TRBJ2-7; perhaps TRBD2 as D (5 bases). Sequencing used stem cell memory CD4+ T cells from blood. In DNA form, the CDR3 reads TGTGCCAGCAGTTTTATCTCGGGGATGGAAACCTACGAGCAGTACTTC. Translation: CASSFISGMETYEQYF.